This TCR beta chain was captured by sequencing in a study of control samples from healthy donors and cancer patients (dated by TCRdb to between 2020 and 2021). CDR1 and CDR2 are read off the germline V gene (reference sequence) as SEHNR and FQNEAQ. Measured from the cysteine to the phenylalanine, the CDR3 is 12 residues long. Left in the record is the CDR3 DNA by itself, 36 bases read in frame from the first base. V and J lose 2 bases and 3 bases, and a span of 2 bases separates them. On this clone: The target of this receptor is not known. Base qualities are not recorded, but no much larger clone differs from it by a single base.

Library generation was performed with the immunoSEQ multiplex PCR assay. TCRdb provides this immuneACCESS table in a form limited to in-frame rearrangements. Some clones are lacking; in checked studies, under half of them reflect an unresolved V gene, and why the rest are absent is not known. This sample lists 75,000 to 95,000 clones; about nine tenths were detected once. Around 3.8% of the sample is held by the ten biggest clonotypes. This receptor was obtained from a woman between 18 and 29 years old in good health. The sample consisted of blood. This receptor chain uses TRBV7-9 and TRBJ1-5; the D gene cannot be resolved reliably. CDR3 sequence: CASSLPNQPQHF. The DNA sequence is TGTGCCAGCAGCTTACCCAATCAGCCCCAGCATTTT.